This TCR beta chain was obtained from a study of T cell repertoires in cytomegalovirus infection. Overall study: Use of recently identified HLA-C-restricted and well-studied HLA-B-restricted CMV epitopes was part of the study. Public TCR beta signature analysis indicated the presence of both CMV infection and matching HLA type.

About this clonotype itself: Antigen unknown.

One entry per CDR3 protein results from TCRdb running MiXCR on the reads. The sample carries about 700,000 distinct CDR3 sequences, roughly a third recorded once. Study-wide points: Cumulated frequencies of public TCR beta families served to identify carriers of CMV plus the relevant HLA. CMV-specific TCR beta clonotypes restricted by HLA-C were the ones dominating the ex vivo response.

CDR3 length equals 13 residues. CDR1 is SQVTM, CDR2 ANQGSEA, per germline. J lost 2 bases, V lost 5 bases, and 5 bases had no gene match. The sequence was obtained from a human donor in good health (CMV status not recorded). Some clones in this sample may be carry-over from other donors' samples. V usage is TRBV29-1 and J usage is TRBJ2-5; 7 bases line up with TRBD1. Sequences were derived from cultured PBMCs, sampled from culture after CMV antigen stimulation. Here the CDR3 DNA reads TGCAGCGTTCGGACAGGCCAACAAGAGACCCAGTACTTC. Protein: CSVRTGQQETQYF.